This TCR beta chain comes out of a study of regulatory T cells. At testing, patients were 2 to 39 years old, with reduced naive and increased memory T-cell proportions. A word on this clone: The antigen is unknown.

Findings and caveats of the study: In patients, unique TRB V-J pairs were restricted and V/J usage skewed, especially in Tregs.

Germline V lookup: CDR1 LGHNT, CDR2 FRNRAP. There are 19 residues in the CDR3. V was shortened by 0 bases and J by 2 bases, with 20 bases between the two germline ends. The PCR used 52 TRBV and 13 TRBJ primers. TCRdb keeps only in-frame clones here, not all; method: immunoSEQ multiplex PCR. The data show 20,000 to 25,000 clones, 80% to 95% seen once. Sequencing input: CD8+ T cells sorted from blood. The receptor was isolated from a child aged 2 to 15 with CD3G deficiency. The J gene is TRBJ2-1, the V gene TRBV12-5, with TRBD1 as a possible D gene (5 bases). CDR3 DNA: TGTGCTAGTGGTTTGGTTCACAGGAGTTTTCAGGGCGCCTACAATGAGCAGTTCTTC. Translating gives CASGLVHRSFQGAYNEQFF.